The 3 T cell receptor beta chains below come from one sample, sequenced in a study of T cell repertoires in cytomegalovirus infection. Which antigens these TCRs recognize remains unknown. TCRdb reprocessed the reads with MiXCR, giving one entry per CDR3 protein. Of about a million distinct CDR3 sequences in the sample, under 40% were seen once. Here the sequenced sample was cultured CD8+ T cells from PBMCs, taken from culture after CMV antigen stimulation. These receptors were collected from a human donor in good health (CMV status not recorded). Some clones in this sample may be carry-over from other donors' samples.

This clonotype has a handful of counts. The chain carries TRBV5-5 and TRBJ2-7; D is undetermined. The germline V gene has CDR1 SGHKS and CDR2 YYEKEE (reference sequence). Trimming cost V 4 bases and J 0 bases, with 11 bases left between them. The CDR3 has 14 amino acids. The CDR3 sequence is CASSPPYPSYEQYF. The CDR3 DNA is TGTGCCAGCAGCCCCCCGTACCCCTCCTACGAGCAGTACTTC.

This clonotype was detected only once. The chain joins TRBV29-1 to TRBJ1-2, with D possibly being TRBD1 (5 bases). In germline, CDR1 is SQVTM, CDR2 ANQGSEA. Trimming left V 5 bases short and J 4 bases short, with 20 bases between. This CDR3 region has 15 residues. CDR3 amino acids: CSVPPGTQGGYGYTF. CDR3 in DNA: TGCAGCGTTCCTCCCGGGACCCAGGGTGGCTATGGCTACACCTTC.

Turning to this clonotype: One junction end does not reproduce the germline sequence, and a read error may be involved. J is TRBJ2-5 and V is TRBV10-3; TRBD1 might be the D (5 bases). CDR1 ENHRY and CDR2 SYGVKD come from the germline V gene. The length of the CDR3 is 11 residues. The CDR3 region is CATLGEETKYF. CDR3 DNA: TGTGCCACCTTAGGGGAAGAGACCAAGTACTTC.